The clone carrying this T cell receptor (beta chain) has ten or more counts. The V gene lost 3 bases and the J gene lost 2 bases, with 14 bases spanning the gap. In germline, CDR1 is DFQATT, CDR2 SNEGSKA (reference sequence). The CDR3 is 15 amino acids. These data are taken from a study of T-cell reconstitution after alpha-beta-depleted transplantation in children. A library of TCRbeta sequences, prepared with unique molecular identifiers, was generated. TCRdb re-called the PCR reads through MiXCR, storing one row per CDR3 protein. The sample yields roughly 590,000 distinct CDR3 sequences, 16% seen once.

This receptor was obtained from a human donor who donated a stem cell graft to a child with acute myeloid leukemia. The chain recombines TRBV20-1 with TRBJ1-5, with D possibly being TRBD1 (5 bases). The sample consisted of PBMCs from the stem cell graft donor, taken from the stem cell graft. The CDR3 sequence: CSARSQVGGNQPQHF. The DNA for the CDR3 is TGCAGTGCTAGGTCACAAGTAGGGGGCAATCAGCCCCAGCATTTT.